This T cell receptor (beta chain) was captured by sequencing in a study of blood T cells in healthy people across ages. About the research overall: Per two T cells, about one barcoded beta molecule was captured through template switching.

A sample-barcoded 5' primer and a J-beta primer mix were used in a second PCR of about 6 to 12 cycles. TCRdb re-derived calls from the 5' RACE reads in MiXCR, one entry per CDR3 protein. The sample records roughly 1,500,000 distinct CDR3 sequences, around 35% being singletons. The germline V gene has CDR1 SGHVS and CDR2 FQNEAQ. The V end lost 1 base, the J end lost 11 bases, and 20 bases lay between the germline ends. This CDR3 region has 15 residues. This TCR derives from a woman aged 25 to 39 in good health. Sequences were obtained from blood. The genes are TRBV7-8 and TRBJ2-5; D may match TRBD1 or TRBD2 (6 bases each). CDR3 region: CASSLERRGHNEQYF. CDR3 sequence (DNA): TGTGCCAGCAGCTTAGAGAGGCGGGGACACAATGAGCAGTACTTC.